The clone carrying this T cell receptor (beta chain) occurred many times. Its specificity is unknown. The entry originates in a study of T-cell reconstitution after alpha-beta-depleted transplantation in children. Unique molecular identifiers were used to barcode this TCRbeta library. A single record per CDR3 protein comes from TCRdb applying MiXCR to the PCR reads. This table has 55,000 to 85,000 distinct CDR3 sequences, approximately 11% appearing once. Study conclusions and caveats: At the one-year point after transplant, T-cell counts and TCRbeta diversity were found to come mostly from T cells that had been newly produced. Surviving recipient T cells and intrathymic progenitors accounted for some patients' high TCRbeta diversity at day 60. Several hundred expanded graft clones reportedly supplied alpha-beta T cells about two months after transplant.

The CDR3 consists of 14 residues. Trimming stripped 7 bases from V and 0 bases from J, with 10 bases between. The origin of this receptor is a boy aged 10-17 years with acute myeloid leukemia, due to receive a stem cell transplant. This sequence joins TRBV12-3 or TRBV12-4 and TRBJ2-1; D gene uncertain. This specimen consisted of PBMCs, obtained before TCRalphabeta/CD19-depleted stem cell transplant. CDR3 in amino acids: CASTEPGSYNEQFF. CDR3 nucleotide sequence: TGTGCCAGCACAGAACCTGGCTCCTACAATGAGCAGTTCTTC.